The 22 T cell receptor beta chains listed next were all sequenced from one sample in a study of beta chain features in type 1 diabetes. Findings and caveats of the study: Type 1 diabetes patients showed a moderate but significant shortening of TCRB CDR3s in all four CD4+ subsets.

Expressed TCRB transcripts were sequenced because the entire RNA isolate underwent reverse transcription. Using immunoSEQ multiplex PCR, the repertoire was profiled, and TCRdb retains in-frame clones only, with some absent. This repertoire shows hundreds of thousands of clones, approximately 15% found once; its top ten account for roughly 0.018%. Antigens of these TCRs are unknown. Specimen: naive CD4+ T cells from blood. These receptors were obtained from a young man with type 1 diabetes.

This clone was picked up a small number of times. The CDR3 protein is CASALASGTDTQYF. Written as DNA, the CDR3 is TGTGCCAGCGCCCTAGCGAGCGGCACAGATACGCAGTATTTT. J is TRBJ2-3 and V is TRBV18, with D perhaps matching TRBD2 (6 bases). Germline V gene sequence: CDR1 KGHSH, CDR2 LQKENI. CDR3 size: 14 residues. V lost 8 bases, J lost 1 base, and 13 bases lay in between.

The chain recombines TRBV6-5 with TRBJ1-1; possible D gene TRBD1, 5 bases. V shed 4 bases and J shed 5 bases, with 11 bases lying between them. Germline lookup yields CDR1 MNHEY and CDR2 SVGAGI. The CDR3 sequence is 13 residues long. CDR3 residues: CASSSPQGTEAFF. CDR3 DNA: TGTGCCAGCAGTTCCCCGCAGGGAACTGAAGCTTTCTTT.

V gene TRBV5-1 combines with J gene TRBJ2-1; 10 bases line up with TRBD2. CDR3 size: 15 residues. Germline lookup yields CDR1 SGHRS and CDR2 YFSETQ. J lost 6 bases, V lost 4 bases, and 7 bases had no gene match. CDR3 region: CASSPSGRVGNEQFF. Here the CDR3 DNA reads TGCGCCAGCAGCCCCAGCGGGAGGGTTGGCAATGAGCAGTTCTTC.

This clone has only a few counts. The genes are TRBV5-1 and TRBJ2-5; TRBD1 agrees at 9 bases. The CDR3 length is 14 residues. J lost 5 bases, V lost 0 bases, and 2 bases had no gene match. Germline CDR1 reads SGHRS; CDR2 reads YFSETQ. The CDR3 spells CASSLAGTGETQYF. Written as DNA, the CDR3 is TGCGCCAGCAGCTTGGCAGGGACAGGGGAGACCCAGTACTTC.

This clone was detected a few times. The V gene is TRBV5-8, the J gene TRBJ2-7; 8 bases fit TRBD2. The CDR3 sequence is 16 residues long. J lost 3 bases, V lost 0 bases, and 8 bases had no gene match. From germline, CDR1 is SGHTS and CDR2 YDEGEE. The CDR3 protein is CASSLVLREGVYEQYF. CDR3 sequence (DNA): TGTGCCAGCAGCTTGGTTCTCCGGGAGGGCGTCTACGAGCAGTACTTC.

This clone was seen a few times. The rearrangement links TRBV9 to TRBJ2-3; D is possibly TRBD1 (5 bases). There are 15 residues in the CDR3. Germline V gene data show CDR1 as SGDLS and CDR2 as YYNGEE. Trimming pared 6 bases from V and 3 bases from J, leaving 17 bases between. The CDR3 nucleotides read TGTGCCAGCACCCAAAGGGGTCTACATACAGATACGCAGTATTTT. Translating it yields CASTQRGLHTDTQYF.

V gene TRBV6-1 combines with J gene TRBJ1-1; TRBD1 might be the D (5 bases). This CDR3 region has 15 residues. Germline assignment: CDR1 MNHNS and CDR2 SASEGT. V was pared by 6 bases and J by 3 bases, with 17 bases between. CDR3 coding DNA: TGTGCCAGCAGCCAAGGGGCCCGTTGGGACACTGAAGCTTTCTTT. Its translation: CASSQGARWDTEAFF.

The genes are TRBV29-1 and TRBJ2-7, with 7 bases identical to TRBD2. The CDR3 extends over 14 amino acids. Trimming cost V 3 bases and J 2 bases; bases outside gene matches: 7. Germline V gene sequence: CDR1 SQVTM, CDR2 ANQGSEA. DNA of the CDR3: TGCAGCGTTGAGGTGGGAGGGAAGCCCTACGAGCAGTACTTC. Translated: CSVEVGGKPYEQYF.

This clone was observed a few times. The rearrangement uses TRBV30 and TRBJ2-1; possibly TRBD2 for D (5 bases). Germline V gene lookup returns CDR1 GTSNPN and CDR2 SVGIG (reference sequence). This CDR3 has 11 residues. With 0 bases removed from V and 10 bases from J, the gap between germline ends came to 7 bases. The CDR3 DNA follows: TGTGCCTGGAGTGTACTAGGGGAGCAGTTCTTC. This sequence encodes CAWSVLGEQFF.

The J gene is TRBJ2-7, the V gene TRBV5-1; 8 bases match TRBD1. The CDR3 totals 15 residues. V lost 4 bases to trimming and J lost 3 bases; unmatched junction nucleotides: 9. The V gene's germline CDR1 is SGHRS and CDR2 YFSETQ. This chain's CDR3 is CASSPAGGRGYEQYF. The CDR3 nucleotides are TGCGCCAGCAGCCCTGCAGGGGGCCGCGGCTACGAGCAGTACTTC.

This clone showed up just a few times. The rearrangement links TRBV5-4 to TRBJ2-1; tentatively, D is TRBD2 (5 bases). V was pared by 3 bases and J by 0 bases, with 13 bases between. CDR3 length equals 16 residues. From germline, CDR1 is SGHNT and CDR2 YYREEE (reference sequence). CDR3 amino acids: CASSSRTGSSYNEQFF. DNA of the CDR3: TGTGCCAGCAGCTCCCGGACGGGGAGCTCCTACAATGAGCAGTTCTTC.

V and J are TRBV7-2 and TRBJ2-5; 10 nucleotides align to TRBD2. The CDR3 sequence is 15 residues long. CDR1 and CDR2 from the germline V gene are SGHTA and FQGNSA. V was pared by 2 bases and J by 5 bases, with 5 bases of the junction left unmatched. As DNA, the CDR3 is TGTGCCAGCAGCTTAAGCAGCGGGAGGGCGGAGACCCAGTACTTC. It specifies CASSLSSGRAETQYF.

The chain is built from TRBV19 and TRBJ1-1; 9 bases map to TRBD1. J gave up 4 bases and V 7 bases, and 7 bases lay outside the gene matches. The CDR3 loop spans 14 amino acids. The germline V gene has CDR1 LNHDA and CDR2 SQIVND (reference sequence). This CDR3 reads CASTTGTGLTEAFF. The CDR3 bases are TGTGCCAGTACCACAGGGACAGGGCTCACTGAAGCTTTCTTT. The entire variable domain, with the rest obtained from reference TRBV19 and TRBJ1-1, is as follows: DGGITQSPKYLFRKEGQNVTLSCEQNLNHDAMYWYRQDPGQGLRLIYYSQIVNDFQKGDIAEGYSVSREKKESFPLTVTSAQKNPTAFYLCASTTGTGLTEAFFGQGTRLTVV.

J is TRBJ1-5 and V is TRBV27; TRBD1 might be the D (6 bases). Germline lookup yields CDR1 MNHEY and CDR2 SMNVEV (reference sequence). The CDR3 loop spans 13 amino acids. Trimming stripped 6 bases from V and 3 bases from J, with 9 bases between. The CDR3 here is CASRGQINQPQHF. The DNA of the CDR3 is TGTGCCAGCAGAGGACAGATCAATCAGCCCCAGCATTTT.

In this sample, this clone turned up a few times. This rearrangement joins TRBV28 to TRBJ2-6; D perhaps matches TRBD1 (5 bases). Trimming shortened V by 5 bases and J by 2 bases, and 10 bases separated the two germline ends. This CDR3 is built from 15 residues. The germline gives CDR1 MDHEN, CDR2 SYDVKM. This chain's CDR3 is CASSLPRAGANVLTF. CDR3 DNA: TGTGCCAGCAGTCTCCCCAGGGCTGGGGCCAACGTCCTGACTTTC.

In this sample, this clone turned up many times. The chain links TRBV14 to TRBJ2-1; weak D call: TRBD1 (5 bases). Trimming removed 4 bases at V and 10 bases at J, with 8 bases between. CDR1 is SGHDN and CDR2 is FVKESK in the germline V gene. There are 11 residues in the CDR3. CDR3 protein: CASSRGYEQFF. CDR3 bases: TGTGCCAGCAGCCGGGGCTACGAGCAGTTCTTC. Looking up the rest from reference TRBV14 and TRBJ2-1 gives the full variable domain: EAGVTQFPSHSVIEKGQTVTLRCDPISGHDNLYWYRRVMGKEIKFLLHFVKESKQDESGMPNNRFLAERTGGTYSTLKVQPAELEDSGVYFCASSRGYEQFFGPGTRLTVL.

DNA for the CDR3: TGTGCCAGCAGAGAGGCGGTCTCGACTGAAGCTTTCTTT. Its protein is CASREAVSTEAFF. The chain employs TRBV28 and TRBJ1-1; D is ambiguous. The CDR3 runs to 13 residues. Germline V gene sequence: CDR1 MDHEN, CDR2 SYDVKM. V was pared by 6 bases and J by 5 bases, with 13 bases between.

The rearrangement uses TRBV5-1 and TRBJ1-2; TRBD1 aligns across 10 bases. V was clipped by 7 bases and J by 4 bases; unmatched bases: 4. The CDR3 runs to 13 residues. CDR1 is SGHRS and CDR2 is YFSETQ in the germline V gene. As DNA, the CDR3 is TGCGCCAGCGGTAGGGACAGGGGCTATGGCTACACCTTC. Translation: CASGRDRGYGYTF.

There are a few counts of this clone. This chain uses TRBV7-3 with TRBJ2-5, with D uncertain. The CDR3 sequence is 14 residues long. Trimming removed 2 bases at V and 2 bases at J, with 9 bases between. Germline CDR1 is SGHTA and CDR2 is FQGTGA. CDR3 nucleotides: TGTGCCAGCAGCTTAGCGGCACTACAAGAGACCCAGTACTTC. Translation gives CASSLAALQETQYF.

V and J are TRBV5-1 and TRBJ2-6; 7 bases fit TRBD1. Germline V gene lookup returns CDR1 SGHRS and CDR2 YFSETQ. The CDR3 consists of 17 residues. Trimming removed 4 bases from V and 0 bases from J; junction bases left unmatched: 7. As DNA, the CDR3 is TGCGCCAGCAGCAGGGGGCAGGGTGCCTCTGGGGCCAACGTCCTGACTTTC. Translating it yields CASSRGQGASGANVLTF.

The table lists this clone with a few counts. The chain is built from TRBV7-9 and TRBJ2-1; TRBD1 agrees at 7 bases. The CDR3 has 15 residues. Germline CDR1 is SEHNR and CDR2 is FQNEAQ (reference sequence). The junction had 7 bases not matched to a gene; V was cut back by 5 bases and J by 3 bases. Here the CDR3 DNA reads TGTGCCAGCAGCCCAAGACAGGGTAACTACAATGAGCAGTTCTTC. This sequence encodes CASSPRQGNYNEQFF. The whole variable domain, filled in from reference TRBV7-9 and TRBJ2-1, reads DTGVSQNPRHKITKRGQNVTFRCDPISEHNRLYWYRQTLGQGPEFLTYFQNEAQLEKSRLLSDRFSAERPKGSFSTLEIQRTEQGDSAMYLCASSPRQGNYNEQFFGPGTRLTVL.

This clone was seen more than once but under ten times. The CDR3 sequence: CSAGLANYGYTF. CDR3 DNA sequence: TGCAGCGCCGGTCTAGCTAACTATGGCTACACCTTC. The gene calls are TRBV29-1 and TRBJ1-2, with unresolved D. The CDR3 runs 12 residues. Germline CDR1 and CDR2: SQVTM and ANQGSEA. With 7 bases removed from V and 0 bases from J, the gap between germline ends came to 9 bases.